This T cell receptor (beta chain) appears in the sequencing data of a study of cytomegalovirus exposure and HLA in healthy donors. Findings of the study overall: Of the V segments, some could not be distinguished, including TRBV6-2 and TRBV6-3, and were excluded. The Asian-associated ancestry cluster reportedly had fewer N-insertions than the roughly 670-donor mean in a later analysis.

As to this clone: Its antigen remains unknown.

Use of 60 Vbeta and 13 Jbeta primers characterized the PCR. Assay used: immunoSEQ multiplex PCR; TCRdb lists only in-frame clones, some missing. The table records some 180,000 clones, less than 90% of them present only once. At collection, donors were nominally healthy, but unrecorded immune exposures were probable. The CDR3 has 13 residues. J gave up 6 bases and V 5 bases, and 7 bases lay outside the gene matches. Germline V gene data show CDR1 as SGHNT and CDR2 as YENEEA. The chain uses TRBV11-3 and TRBJ2-7; 7 bases agree with TRBD1. The sequence was collected from a girl aged 5-17 years in good health and CMV-seropositive. Sequenced sample: PBMCs. The CDR3 coding sequence is TGTGCCAGCAGCCTCCGGACAGGCTCCGAGCAGTACTTC. Translated: CASSLRTGSEQYF.